This T cell receptor (beta chain) stems from a study of T-cell reconstitution after alpha-beta-depleted transplantation in children (dated by TCRdb to the mid-2010s). Background on the whole study: T-cell immune reconstitution after TCRalphabeta/CD19-depleted allogeneic hematopoietic cell transplantation in children was quantitatively tracked in the study by means of TCR repertoire profiling. Summary of the overall study and its limitations: The apparently early recovery of alphabetaT-cell counts about two months after transplant reportedly depended on only several hundred rapidly expanded clones that came from non-depleted graft cells. The high TCRbeta diversity at day 60 in some patients was ascribed to recipient T cells and intrathymic progenitors that had survived conditioning. Hyperexpanded clone frequencies declined over subsequent months; after one year, T-cell counts and TCRbeta diversity were mostly attributed to newly produced T cells.

Library construction relied on PCR. The instrument given in TCRdb is Illumina HiSeq 2500. TCR library preparation used molecular barcoding, with unique molecular identifiers applied to normalize quantification of the TCRbeta repertoire. The raw public data were reprocessed by TCRdb itself: fastp quality trimming at Q25, MiXCR clonotype calling, in-frame beta chains only. CDR3 protein duplicates are merged, each entry listing the most common genes and DNA. This sample is represented by hundreds of thousands of distinct CDR3 sequences; roughly 10% of them were singletons. Of the sample, just over 2% falls within the top ten clones. The CDR3 contains 15 residues, cysteine and phenylalanine counted. Only the CDR3 region is kept as DNA, spanning 45 bases read in frame from base 1. At the junction V is shortened by 2 bases and J by 2 bases; bases outside the gene matches: 2. In the paper's terms, the treatment or condition label means: allogeneic hematopoietic cell transplantation with graft depleted of TCRalphabeta T cells and CD19 B cells. TCRalphabeta/CD19-depleted allogeneic hematopoietic cell grafts were given to the transplant recipients, all of whom were children.

This clonotype was picked up many times. Its antigen target is currently unknown. The sample holds no much larger clone one base away, and base qualities are not on file. The starting material was PBMCs, obtained before TCRalphabeta/CD19-depleted stem cell transplant. This sequence uses TRBV12-3 or TRBV12-4 and TRBJ2-3; 9 junctional bases match TRBD2. The clonotype comes from a child between 2 and 9 years old with inherited bone marrow failure, due to receive a stem cell transplant. This receptor carries the CDR3 CASSLLAGTTDTQYF. The nucleotide sequence is TGTGCCAGCAGTTTACTAGCGGGGACCACAGATACGCAGTATTTT.